This T cell receptor beta chain came from a study of tumor and adjacent non-tumor tissue in lung cancer. Background on the study: Histology: 12 adenocarcinoma, a couple of squamous cell carcinoma, 1 small cell lung cancer. Patients were aged roughly 31 to 76, fewer than twelve men and roughly five women, stage I to III.

This sample's RNA came from whole unsorted tissue. Chemotherapy-naive patients with new lung cancer underwent thoracic surgery in China, August–November 2014. This clonotype was found a few times. Its antigen is unknown. Study-wide results and limits: Compared with tumor, normal lung showed significantly lower TCR diversity.

Germline trimming cut 5 bases from V and 0 bases from J; bases unmatched to any gene: 4. The CDR3 contains 14 residues. Germline CDR1 is SGHAT and CDR2 is FQDESV (reference sequence). Three rounds of nested PCR, following a modified ARM-PCR protocol, produced the TCRbeta library. TCRdb re-analysed the multiplex PCR reads in MiXCR, keeping a single row per CDR3 protein. The sample consists of approximately 120,000 distinct CDR3 sequences, roughly 74% of them appearing once. The sample comprised lung tumor tissue. The chain is built from TRBV11-1 and TRBJ2-7; 7 bases map to TRBD1. The receptor was isolated from an older woman with non-small cell lung cancer. Written as DNA, the CDR3 is TGTGCCAGCAGCCGGGGACAGAGCTCCTACGAGCAGTACTTC. It translates to CASSRGQSSYEQYF.